This record covers a single T cell receptor beta chain. With a much larger clone just one base away, this may be a read error. The sample carries other DNA sequences with the same CDR3. Germline CDR1 reads SEHNR; CDR2 reads FQNEAQ (reference sequence). The V end was cut by 1 base, the J end by 0 bases, with 3 bases between. CDR3 length: 13 residues. This sample stems from a study of blood T cell repertoires in COVID-19. As for the study in general: Whether acute or convalescent, the COVID-19 samples came from the United States, Italy and Spain. PBMCs, B-cell-depleted T cells, or T cells provided the cDNA or gDNA that made up the material.

Authors' processing steps: Reference gene primer amplification gave estimated nucleated cell counts. Sequencing used immunoSEQ multiplex PCR; TCRdb keeps in-frame clones, though not all of them. V and J calls and clone size are copied from that table; D and trimming were computed from the DNA. The table records roughly 310,000 clones, roughly 90% of them present only once. The chain links TRBV7-9 to TRBJ1-1; no firm D call. The receptor's source is a woman between 45 and 65 years old with active or convalescent COVID-19. The specimen sequenced was peripheral blood. The CDR3 reads CASSLDMNTEAFF. Written as DNA, the CDR3 is TGTGCCAGCAGCTTAGACATGAACACTGAAGCTTTCTTT.